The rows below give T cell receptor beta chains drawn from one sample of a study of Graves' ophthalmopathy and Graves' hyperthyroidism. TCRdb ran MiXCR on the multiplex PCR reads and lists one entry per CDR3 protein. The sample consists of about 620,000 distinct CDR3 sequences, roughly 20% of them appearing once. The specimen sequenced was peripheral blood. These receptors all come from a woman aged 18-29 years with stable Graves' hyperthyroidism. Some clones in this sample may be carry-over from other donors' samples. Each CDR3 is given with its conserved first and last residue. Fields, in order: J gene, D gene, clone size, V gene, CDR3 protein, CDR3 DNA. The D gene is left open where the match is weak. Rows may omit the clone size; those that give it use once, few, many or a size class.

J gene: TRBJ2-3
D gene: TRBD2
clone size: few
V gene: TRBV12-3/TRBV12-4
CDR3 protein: CASTLGLANTDTQYF
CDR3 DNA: TGTGCCAGCACCTTGGGACTAGCGAACACAGATACGCAGTATTTT

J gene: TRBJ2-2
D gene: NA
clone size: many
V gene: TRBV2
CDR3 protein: CASKEGTNTGELFF
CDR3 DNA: TGTGCCAGCAAAGAGGGTACGAACACCGGGGAGCTGTTTTTT

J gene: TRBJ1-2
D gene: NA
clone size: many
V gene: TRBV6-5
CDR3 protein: CASSYRASSGYTF
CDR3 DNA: TGTGCCAGCAGCTATCGGGCGTCTAGCGGCTACACCTTC

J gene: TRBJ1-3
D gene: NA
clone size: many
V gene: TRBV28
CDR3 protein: CASSPGTTGNTIYF
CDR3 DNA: TGTGCCAGCAGTCCGGGGACAACTGGAAACACCATATATTTT

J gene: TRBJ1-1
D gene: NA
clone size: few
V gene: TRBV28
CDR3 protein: CGSSLSGGERTEAFF
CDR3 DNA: TGTGGCAGCAGTTTATCCGGGGGCGAGAGGACTGAAGCTTTCTTT

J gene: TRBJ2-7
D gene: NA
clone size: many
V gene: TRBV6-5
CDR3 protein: CASSYSPGAYEQYF
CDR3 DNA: TGTGCCAGCAGTTACTCCCCGGGGGCTTACGAGCAGTACTTC

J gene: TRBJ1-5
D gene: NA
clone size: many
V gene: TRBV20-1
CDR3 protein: CSALMNTGNQPQHF
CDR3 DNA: TGCAGTGCCCTCATGAACACTGGAAATCAGCCCCAGCATTTT

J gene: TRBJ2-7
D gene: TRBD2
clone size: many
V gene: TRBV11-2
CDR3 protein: CASRGLAGATGEQYF
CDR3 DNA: TGTGCCAGCAGGGGCTTAGCGGGAGCTACAGGGGAGCAGTACTTC

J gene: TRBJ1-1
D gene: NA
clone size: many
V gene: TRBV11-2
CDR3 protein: CASSLEYQGRNTEAFF
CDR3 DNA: TGTGCCAGCAGCTTAGAATACCAGGGACGGAACACTGAAGCTTTCTTT

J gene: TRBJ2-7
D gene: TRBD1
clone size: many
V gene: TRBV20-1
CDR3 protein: CSAETGSSYEQYF
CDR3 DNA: TGCAGTGCTGAGACAGGGAGCTCCTACGAGCAGTACTTC

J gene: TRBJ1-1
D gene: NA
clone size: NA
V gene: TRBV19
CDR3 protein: CASMNSLGMNTEAFF
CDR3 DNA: TGTGCCAGTATGAACTCCTTAGGGATGAACACTGAAGCTTTCTTT

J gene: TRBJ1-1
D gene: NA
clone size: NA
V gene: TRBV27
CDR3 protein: CASSSGSERNTEAFF
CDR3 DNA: TGTGCCAGCAGTTCAGGGTCCGAAAGGAACACTGAAGCTTTCTTT

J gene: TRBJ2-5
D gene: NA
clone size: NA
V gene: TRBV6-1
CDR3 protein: CASQTSFGIETQYF
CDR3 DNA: TGTGCCAGCCAGACCTCTTTCGGGATAGAGACCCAGTACTTC

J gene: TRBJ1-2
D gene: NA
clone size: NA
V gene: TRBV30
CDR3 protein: CAWNGGGYGYTF
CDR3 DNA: TGTGCCTGGAACGGGGGAGGCTATGGCTACACCTTC

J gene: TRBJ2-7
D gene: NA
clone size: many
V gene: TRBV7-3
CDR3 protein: CASSPGDSYGEQYF
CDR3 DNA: TGTGCCAGCAGCCCGGGGGACAGTTATGGCGAGCAGTACTTC

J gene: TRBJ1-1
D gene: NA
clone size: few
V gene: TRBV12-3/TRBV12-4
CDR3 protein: CASTAVPTEAFF
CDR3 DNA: TGTGCCAGCACGGCTGTCCCGACTGAAGCTTTCTTT

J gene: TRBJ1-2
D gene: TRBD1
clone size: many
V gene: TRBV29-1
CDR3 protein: CSVQRPGTDTNYGYTF
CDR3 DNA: TGCAGCGTCCAAAGACCCGGGACAGATACTAACTATGGCTACACCTTC

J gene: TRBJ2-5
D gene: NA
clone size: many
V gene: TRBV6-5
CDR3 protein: CASSYSRLGQETQYF
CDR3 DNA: TGTGCCAGCAGTTACTCGAGGTTGGGACAAGAGACCCAGTACTTC

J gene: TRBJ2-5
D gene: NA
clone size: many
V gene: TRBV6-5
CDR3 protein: CASSYSSKVEETQYF
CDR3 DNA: TGTGCCAGCAGTTACTCGAGTAAGGTAGAGGAGACCCAGTACTTC

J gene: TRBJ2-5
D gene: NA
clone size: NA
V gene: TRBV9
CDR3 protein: CASSAFTVGGQETQYF
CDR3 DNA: TGTGCCAGCAGCGCCTTTACGGTCGGGGGCCAAGAGACCCAGTACTTC

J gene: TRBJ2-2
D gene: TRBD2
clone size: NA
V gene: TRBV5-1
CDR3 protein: CASSLFAGGRAGELFF
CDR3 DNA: TGCGCCAGCAGCCTGTTCGCCGGCGGGAGAGCCGGGGAGCTGTTTTTT

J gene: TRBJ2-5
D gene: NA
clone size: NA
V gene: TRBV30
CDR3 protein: CAHKSSQETQYF
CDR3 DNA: TGTGCCCATAAGAGTAGCCAAGAGACCCAGTACTTC

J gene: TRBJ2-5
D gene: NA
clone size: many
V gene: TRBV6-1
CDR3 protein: CASSGTGIEETQYF
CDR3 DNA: TGTGCCAGCAGTGGCACAGGGATTGAAGAGACCCAGTACTTC

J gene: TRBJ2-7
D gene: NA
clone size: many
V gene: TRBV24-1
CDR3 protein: CAPESGYEQYF
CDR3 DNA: TGTGCACCCGAGTCCGGATACGAGCAGTACTTC

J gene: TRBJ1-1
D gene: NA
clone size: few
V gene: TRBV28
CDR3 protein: CASSLRFGIFRRSMNTEAFF
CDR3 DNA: TGTGCCAGCAGTTTAAGATTCGGGATCTTTAGGCGTTCCATGAACACTGAAGCTTTCTTT

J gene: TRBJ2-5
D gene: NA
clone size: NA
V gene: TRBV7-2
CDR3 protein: CASSRASGQETQYF
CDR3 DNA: TGTGCCAGCAGCCGGGCAAGCGGCCAAGAGACCCAGTACTTC

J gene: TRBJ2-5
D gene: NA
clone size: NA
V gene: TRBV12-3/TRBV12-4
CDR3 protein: CASSLTGAGKTQYF
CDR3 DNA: TGTGCCAGCAGTTTGACGGGGGCCGGTAAGACCCAGTACTTC

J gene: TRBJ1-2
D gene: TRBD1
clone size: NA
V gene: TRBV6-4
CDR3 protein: CASSDFGQGPGYTF
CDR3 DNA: TGTGCCAGCAGTGACTTTGGACAGGGGCCCGGCTACACCTTC

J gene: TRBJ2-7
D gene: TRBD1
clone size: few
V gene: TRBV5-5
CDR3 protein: CASSFVQGAGPYEQYF
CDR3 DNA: TGTGCCAGCAGCTTCGTACAGGGGGCAGGACCCTACGAGCAGTACTTC

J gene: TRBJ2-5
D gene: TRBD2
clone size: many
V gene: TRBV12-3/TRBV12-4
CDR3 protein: CASSPQGGEETQYF
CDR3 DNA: TGTGCCAGCAGCCCGCAGGGAGGGGAAGAGACCCAGTACTTC

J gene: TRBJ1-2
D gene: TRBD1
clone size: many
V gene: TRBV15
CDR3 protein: CATSREGAGGYTF
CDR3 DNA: TGTGCCACCAGCAGGGAGGGGGCGGGTGGCTACACCTTC

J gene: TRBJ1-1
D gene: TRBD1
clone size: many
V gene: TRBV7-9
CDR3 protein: CASSWTGRVEAFF
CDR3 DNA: TGTGCCAGCAGCTGGACAGGGAGGGTTGAAGCTTTCTTT

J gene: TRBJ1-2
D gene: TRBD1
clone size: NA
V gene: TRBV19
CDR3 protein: CASSMAGGAYGYTF
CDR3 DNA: TGTGCCAGTAGTATGGCAGGGGGTGCGTATGGCTACACCTTC

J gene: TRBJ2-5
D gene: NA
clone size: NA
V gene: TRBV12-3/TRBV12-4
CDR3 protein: CASSPSRLETQYF
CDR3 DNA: TGTGCCAGCAGCCCTTCTAGATTGGAGACCCAGTACTTC

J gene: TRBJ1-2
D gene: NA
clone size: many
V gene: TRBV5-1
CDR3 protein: CASSLDPGAVPNYGYTF
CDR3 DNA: TGCGCCAGCAGCTTGGATCCAGGGGCGGTTCCTAACTATGGCTACACCTTC

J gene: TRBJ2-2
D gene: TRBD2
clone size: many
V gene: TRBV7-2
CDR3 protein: CASSLLAGVTGELFF
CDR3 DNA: TGTGCCAGCAGCTTGCTTGCGGGGGTGACCGGGGAGCTGTTTTTT

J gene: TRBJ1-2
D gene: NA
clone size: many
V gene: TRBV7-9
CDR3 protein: CASSFLGLPGYGYTF
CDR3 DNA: TGTGCCAGCAGCTTCCTGGGACTCCCAGGCTATGGCTACACCTTC